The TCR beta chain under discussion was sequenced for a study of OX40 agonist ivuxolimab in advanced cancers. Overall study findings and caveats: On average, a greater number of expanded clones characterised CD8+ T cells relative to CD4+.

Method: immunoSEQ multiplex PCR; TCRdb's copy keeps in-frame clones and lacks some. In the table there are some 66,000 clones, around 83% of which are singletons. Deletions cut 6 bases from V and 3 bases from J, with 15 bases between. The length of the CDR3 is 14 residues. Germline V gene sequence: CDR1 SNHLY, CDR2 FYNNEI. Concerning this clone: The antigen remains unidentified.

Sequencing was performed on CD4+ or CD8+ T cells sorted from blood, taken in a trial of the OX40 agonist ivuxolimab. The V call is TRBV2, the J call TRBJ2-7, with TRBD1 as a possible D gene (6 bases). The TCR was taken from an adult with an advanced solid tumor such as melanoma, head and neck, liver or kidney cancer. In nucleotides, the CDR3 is TGTGCCAGCAGCCGGGACACACCGCTCTACGAGCAGTACTTC. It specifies CASSRDTPLYEQYF.